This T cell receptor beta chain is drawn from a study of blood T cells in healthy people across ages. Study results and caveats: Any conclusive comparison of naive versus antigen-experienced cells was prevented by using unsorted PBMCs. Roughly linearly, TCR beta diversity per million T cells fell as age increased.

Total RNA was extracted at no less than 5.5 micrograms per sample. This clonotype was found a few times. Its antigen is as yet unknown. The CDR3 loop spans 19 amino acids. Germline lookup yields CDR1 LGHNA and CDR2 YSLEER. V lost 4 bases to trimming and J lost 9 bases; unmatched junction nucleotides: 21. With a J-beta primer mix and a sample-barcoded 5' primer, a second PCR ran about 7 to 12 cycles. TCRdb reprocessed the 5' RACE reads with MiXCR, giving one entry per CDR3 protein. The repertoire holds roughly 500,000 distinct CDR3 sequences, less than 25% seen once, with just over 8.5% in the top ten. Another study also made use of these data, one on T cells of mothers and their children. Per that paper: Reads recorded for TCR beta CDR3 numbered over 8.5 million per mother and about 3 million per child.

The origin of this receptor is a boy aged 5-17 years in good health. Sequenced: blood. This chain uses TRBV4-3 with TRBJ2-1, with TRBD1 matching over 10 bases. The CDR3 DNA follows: TGCGCCAGCAGCCCTAGGACAGGGGGTATACAGTCCCACATTGCTGAGCAGTTCTTC. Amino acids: CASSPRTGGIQSHIAEQFF.